This TCR beta chain was captured by sequencing in a study of cytomegalovirus exposure and HLA in healthy donors. Study-level background: There were approximately 400 genotyped donors. Of these, 81% fell in the genetic ancestry cluster associated with self-reported Caucasian donors. Broader study findings: Across donors, sequencing depth was assumed by presence/absence analyses to be roughly uniform. The listing of 150 to 200 TCR beta chains classed them as cytomegalovirus-associated. A reported reduction in N-insertions relative to the approximately 670-donor mean was seen in an Asian-associated ancestry cluster in a later analysis.

PCR used 60 Vbeta primers and 13 Jbeta primers. Clones were read by immunoSEQ multiplex PCR, and TCRdb kept only the in-frame ones, dropping some. The repertoire includes roughly 260,000 clones, around four fifths of them detected once, and 2% to 2.5% sits in the top ten. To note about this clone: What it recognizes is unknown.

The CDR3 is 15 residues long. Germline CDR1 is SEHNR and CDR2 is FQNEAQ (reference sequence). Trimming at V came to 5 bases and at J to 4 bases, leaving 6 bases not matched to a gene. This sequence originates from a woman in her thirties or forties in good health and CMV-seropositive. The V gene is TRBV7-9, the J gene TRBJ1-4, with TRBD1 matching 8 bases. Sequencing input: PBMCs. Here the CDR3 DNA reads TGTGCCAGCAGCGAGGGACAGGCCGATAATGAAAAACTGTTTTTT. Translated: CASSEGQADNEKLFF. Looking up the rest from reference TRBV7-9 and TRBJ1-4 gives the full variable domain: DTGVSQNPRHKITKRGQNVTFRCDPISEHNRLYWYRQTLGQGPEFLTYFQNEAQLEKSRLLSDRFSAERPKGSFSTLEIQRTEQGDSAMYLCASSEGQADNEKLFFGSGTQLSVL.